This TCR beta chain was recorded in a study of OX40 agonist ivuxolimab in advanced cancers. Context from the whole study: Ivuxolimab, which targeted the costimulatory receptor OX40 (CD134), was an agonistic, fully human IgG2 monoclonal antibody. Intravenous ivuxolimab was administered to patients every 2 weeks at six dose levels: 0.01, 0.1, 0.3, 1.5, 3 and 10 mg/kg. Of the approximately 50 dose-escalation patients, hepatocellular carcinoma was present in roughly 19, melanoma in some 15, renal cell carcinoma in 9 and head and neck cancer in 9. In the dose-escalation cohort, more than 80% of patients were male, and the mean age was 60 years with a range of roughly 23 to 79. Prior anti-PD-1, anti-PD-L1 or anti-CTLA-4 therapy was permitted, and approximately 40% of dose-escalation patients had received checkpoint inhibitors. Partial responses occurred in three dose-escalation patients: two with cutaneous melanoma and one with hepatocellular carcinoma. The purpose of peripheral TCRbeta sequencing was to test whether ivuxolimab changed TCR sequence diversity and led to clonal T-cell expansion. The paper covers the monotherapy dose-escalation part of the phase I ivuxolimab trial, which included N of about 56 patients.

General findings and caveats noted by the study authors: The antigen specificity of the clonally expanded peripheral T cells was not determined. On average, CD8+ T cells showed more expanded clones than CD4+ T cells after ivuxolimab. At doses of 0.1 to 3.0 mg/kg, clonal expansion of both CD4+ and CD8+ T cells in blood was seen between baseline and week 6. In the 0.1-3.0 mg/kg groups, partial responders were among the patients with the lowest normalized peripheral clonal expansion, particularly in CD8+ T cells. Low levels of normalized T-cell clonal expansion were also seen in some patients who did not respond.

The germline V gene encodes CDR1 LNHNV and CDR2 YYDKDF (reference sequence). The CDR3 starts with the cysteine, ends with the phenylalanine, and has 15 residues. Kept here is only the CDR3 DNA, which spans 45 bases and is read in frame from base 1. Compared with germline, V lacks 0 bases and J lacks 5 bases; bases without a gene match: 5. Concerning this clone itself: The antigen it recognizes is unknown. The record has no base qualities; no much larger clone is one base away.

For sequencing of the TCRbeta CDR3 region, genomic DNA was extracted from the sorted cells. The immunoSEQ Assay was used to sequence the TCRbeta CDR3 regions. Sourced from immuneACCESS, this table was stored by TCRdb with only in-frame sequences that have V and J called. A share of the clones is absent; for the studies checked, an unresolved V gene accounts for under half, and the remainder has no known explanation. For this sample the table gives 53,000 or so clones, of which 79% were detected only once. The ten largest clones represent approximately 2.3% of the sample. The trial excluded patients who had a history of autoimmune disease or were on systemic immunosuppression. In every dose cohort, peripheral blood was drawn for TCR sequencing at baseline, cycle 4 day 1, and cycle 7 day 1. The samples were drawn from a first-in-human, open-label, multicenter phase I dose-escalation trial of ivuxolimab. Adults with locally advanced or metastatic head and neck squamous cell, hepatocellular, melanoma or renal cell carcinoma were enrolled in the trial. CD4+ and CD8+ T cells were sorted separately from peripheral blood before TCR sequencing.

The receptor comes from an adult with an advanced solid tumor such as melanoma, head and neck, liver or kidney cancer. Specimen: CD4+ or CD8+ T cells sorted from blood, collected in a trial of the OX40 agonist ivuxolimab. The chain is assembled from TRBV15 and TRBJ1-2; 8 bases in the junction line up with TRBD1. The CDR3 loop reads CATSRDLRTGYGYTF. The bases read TGTGCCACCAGCAGAGATCTCCGGACAGGGTATGGCTACACCTTC.